One and the same sample provided the 28 T cell receptor beta chains below, sequenced in a study of T cell repertoires in cytomegalovirus infection. Antigen specificity for these receptors is unknown. MiXCR was run by TCRdb on the reads, yielding one entry per CDR3 protein. The table shows about 700,000 distinct CDR3 sequences, with roughly 30% occurring only once. This sample comprised cultured PBMCs, obtained from culture after CMV antigen stimulation. The receptors were sampled from a human donor in good health (CMV status not recorded). Some clones in this sample may be carry-over from other donors' samples.

At least ten counts were recorded for this clonotype. CDR3 loop: CASSLAPGQIYEQYF. The CDR3 DNA is TGTGCCAGCAGCTTAGCTCCGGGACAGATATACGAGCAGTACTTC. V and J are TRBV7-2 and TRBJ2-7, with 7 bases aligning to TRBD1. The germline V gene has CDR1 SGHTA and CDR2 FQGNSA. Unmatched junction bases numbered 6, after V lost 0 bases and J lost 4 bases. The CDR3 extends over 15 amino acids.

This clonotype was detected a few times. A junction end diverges from the germline sequence, so it may reflect a read error. The genes are TRBV6-1 and TRBJ1-1; TRBD1 aligns across 7 bases. CDR1 MNHNS and CDR2 SASEGT come from the germline V gene. The CDR3 sequence is 13 residues long. The CDR3 reads CVSSRGINTEAFF. CDR3 DNA: TGTGTCAGCAGCAGGGGGATCAACACTGAAGCTTTCTTT.

The chain combines TRBV7-4 with TRBJ2-1; D might be TRBD2 (6 bases). The CDR3 is made up of 16 amino acids. CDR1 and CDR2 (germline): SGHVT, SQSDAQ. Trimming removed 5 bases from V and 7 bases from J, with 21 bases in between. CDR3 region: CASSPEGVGAGNEQFF. DNA for the CDR3: TGTGCCAGCAGCCCAGAGGGAGTTGGGGCGGGGAATGAGCAGTTCTTC.

The chain has TRBV11-2 and TRBJ2-1; possible D gene TRBD2, 5 bases. Per the germline V gene, CDR1 is SGHAT and CDR2 is FQNNGV. The length of the CDR3 is 18 residues. The V end was cut by 1 base, the J end by 3 bases, with 19 bases between. CDR3 region: CASSLVDSGLGVYNEQFF. The CDR3 DNA is TGTGCCAGCAGCTTAGTGGACTCCGGCCTCGGAGTCTACAATGAGCAGTTCTTC.

The chain joins TRBV5-1 to TRBJ2-3; 12 bases are shared with TRBD2. Looked up from germline, CDR1 is SGHRS and CDR2 is YFSETQ. The CDR3 is made up of 16 amino acids. J lost 6 bases, V lost 6 bases, and 11 bases had no gene match. DNA of the CDR3: TGCGCCAGCAACCCGACTAGCGGGAGTGGATTGGATACGCAGTATTTT. It is translated as CASNPTSGSGLDTQYF.

This clonotype has just a few counts. The chain carries TRBV19 and TRBJ2-7; D uncertain. The germline V gene encodes CDR1 LNHDA and CDR2 SQIVND (reference sequence). Trimming cost V 3 bases and J 2 bases, with 8 bases left between them. CDR3 length: 13 amino acids. The CDR3 region has the DNA TGTGCCAGTAGTATGGTCGGGCCCTACGAGCAGTACTTC. Protein: CASSMVGPYEQYF.

This clonotype is a singleton in its sample. A junction boundary mismatches the germline segment, possibly from a read error. The CDR3, as DNA: TGTGCCAGTGGTATCCGCGATGAGCAGTTCTTC. Its protein is CASGIRDEQFF. The V and J genes are TRBV19 and TRBJ2-1; D gene uncertain. The CDR3 has 11 residues. Germline CDR1 is LNHDA and CDR2 is SQIVND (reference sequence). Full variable domain (outside the CDR3, taken from reference TRBV19 and TRBJ2-1): DGGITQSPKYLFRKEGQNVTLSCEQNLNHDAMYWYRQDPGQGLRLIYYSQIVNDFQKGDIAEGYSVSREKKESFPLTVTSAQKNPTAFYLCASGIRDEQFFGPGTRLTVL.

This sequence joins TRBV20-1 and TRBJ1-2, with 7 bases fitting TRBD1. V dropped 6 bases and J dropped 0; count of bases not matched to a gene: 10. The CDR3 sequence is 15 residues long. Germline V gives CDR1 DFQATT, CDR2 SNEGSKA (reference sequence). The chain's CDR3 is CSAPRVQGANYGYTF. As DNA, the CDR3 is TGCAGTGCCCCACGGGTGCAGGGGGCTAACTATGGCTACACCTTC.

The chain employs TRBV10-3 and TRBJ2-3, with TRBD2 matching over 8 bases. Germline lookup yields CDR1 ENHRY and CDR2 SYGVKD. J gave up 8 bases and V 3 bases, and 4 bases lay outside the gene matches. The CDR3 is made up of 13 amino acids. The CDR3 DNA reads TGTGCCATCAGTGAACCCGGGAGGGTTACGCAGTATTTT. Amino acid sequence: CAISEPGRVTQYF.

The sample holds a few counts of this clonotype. The chain combines TRBV7-2 with TRBJ2-3; weak D call: TRBD1 (5 bases). Trimming took off 1 base at V and 2 bases at J, with 13 bases between the two ends. The CDR3 extends over 16 amino acids. Germline lookup yields CDR1 SGHTA and CDR2 FQGNSA. CDR3 coding DNA: TGTGCCAGCAGCTTAGTCAACAGGCTCCACACAGATACGCAGTATTTT. Its translation is CASSLVNRLHTDTQYF.

The J gene is TRBJ1-4, the V gene TRBV5-4, with 11 bases aligning to TRBD1. J gave up 6 bases and V 4 bases, and 5 bases lay outside the gene matches. In germline, CDR1 is SGHNT, CDR2 YYREEE (reference sequence). The CDR3 sequence is 15 residues long. This CDR3 is CASSRDRGEYEKLFF. CDR3 in DNA: TGTGCCAGCAGCCGGGACAGGGGGGAATATGAAAAACTGTTTTTT.

The chain carries TRBV7-6 and TRBJ2-3; D remains ambiguous. CDR3 length: 12 amino acids. Germline CDR1 is SGHVS and CDR2 is FNYEAQ. Deletions cut 5 bases from V and 5 bases from J, with 8 bases between. CDR3 nucleotide sequence: TGTGCCAGCAGCGCTTCGGGAGATACGCAGTATTTT. Translation: CASSASGDTQYF.

Many counts were recorded for this clonotype. The chain employs TRBV7-2 and TRBJ1-6; D unclear. The CDR3 loop spans 14 amino acids. Deletions cut 1 base from V and 7 bases from J, with 8 bases between. Germline V gene lookup returns CDR1 SGHTA and CDR2 FQGNSA. The CDR3 DNA reads TGTGCCAGCAGCTTAGTGAGGGCCAATTCACCCCTCCACTTT. As protein: CASSLVRANSPLHF.

The rearrangement links TRBV10-3 to TRBJ1-4; no clear D. The length of the CDR3 is 13 residues. Trimming removed 2 bases from V and 7 bases from J, with 8 bases in between. In germline, CDR1 is ENHRY, CDR2 SYGVKD. CDR3 protein: CAISEGWGEKLFF. The DNA of the CDR3 is TGTGCCATCAGTGAGGGGTGGGGTGAAAAACTGTTTTTT.

In this sample, this clonotype turned up many times. V gene TRBV7-2 combines with J gene TRBJ1-1, with D perhaps TRBD1 (5 bases). This CDR3 contains 12 residues. Germline loops: CDR1 SGHTA, CDR2 FQGNSA. Trimming cost V 5 bases and J 6 bases, with 10 bases left between them. The CDR3 DNA reads TGTGCCAGCAGCCGGCTGGGGGCTGAAGCTTTCTTT. It specifies CASSRLGAEAFF.

This clonotype has just a few counts. The chain links TRBV11-2 to TRBJ1-1, with D perhaps matching TRBD1 (5 bases). Germline values: CDR1 SGHAT, CDR2 FQNNGV. The ends were cut back, 5 bases at V and 3 bases at J, with 16 bases in the middle. This CDR3 has 15 amino acids. CDR3 in DNA: TGTGCCAGCAGCCGCCGTTGGGGGAGGGACACTGAAGCTTTCTTT. This codes for CASSRRWGRDTEAFF.

This clonotype was seen only a few times. This rearrangement joins TRBV19 to TRBJ1-2; D perhaps matches TRBD1 (6 bases). The CDR3 is made up of 14 amino acids. Trimming left V 2 bases short and J 4 bases short, with 11 bases between. Germline V lookup: CDR1 LNHDA, CDR2 SQIVND (reference sequence). CDR3 sequence: CASSILTGTYGYTF. The DNA of the CDR3 is TGTGCCAGTAGTATATTAACAGGGACCTATGGCTACACCTTC.

The chain has TRBV4-1 and TRBJ2-1; 13 bases are a match to TRBD2. Germline V gives CDR1 MGHRA, CDR2 YSYEKL. Losses at the gene ends were 0 bases for V and 8 bases for J; bases not matched to a gene: 4. CDR3 length: 16 residues. CDR3 sequence reads: CASSQDPLAGGHEQFF. CDR3 DNA sequence: TGCGCCAGCAGCCAAGATCCACTAGCGGGAGGGCATGAGCAGTTCTTC.

This clonotype was observed a handful of times. V and J are TRBV6-2 or TRBV6-3 and TRBJ2-3; 7 nucleotides line up with TRBD2. The CDR3 is 13 amino acids. V dropped 9 bases and J dropped 6; count of bases not matched to a gene: 9. Germline CDR1 MNHEY, CDR2 SVGEGT. CDR3 in amino acids: CASWGGDGDTQYF. Written as DNA, the CDR3 is TGTGCCAGTTGGGGGGGTGACGGGGATACGCAGTATTTT.

The rearrangement links TRBV4-2 to TRBJ1-6; tentatively, D is TRBD1 (6 bases). V was trimmed by 2 bases and J by 9 bases, leaving 29 bases between them. CDR1 is LGHNA and CDR2 is YNFKEQ in the germline V gene. The CDR3 runs to 20 residues. This chain's CDR3 is CASSQIIGGGLGVVPSPLHF. CDR3 nucleotides: TGTGCCAGCAGCCAAATAATCGGTGGGGGCCTGGGGGTTGTTCCTTCACCCCTCCACTTT.

This clonotype was counted many times. This chain links TRBV7-2 with TRBJ2-5; 10 nucleotides agree with TRBD2. Germline V lookup: CDR1 SGHTA, CDR2 FQGNSA. V was pared by 7 bases and J by 1 base, with 6 bases of the junction left unmatched. This CDR3 comprises 15 residues. The CDR3 sequence: CASNLAGVLQETQYF. The CDR3 DNA follows: TGTGCCAGCAATCTAGCGGGAGTGCTCCAAGAGACCCAGTACTTC.

This clonotype was recorded a few times. This chain connects TRBV7-8 to TRBJ2-7; TRBD2 matches at 12 bases. The CDR3 loop spans 20 amino acids. V gave up 1 base and J gave up 2 bases; unmatched junction bases: 15. Looked up from germline, CDR1 is SGHVS and CDR2 is FQNEAQ. In DNA form, the CDR3 reads TGTGCCAGCAGCTTAGGCATCCTAGCGGGAGGGCAGCGAGTAACCTACGAGCAGTACTTC. It translates to CASSLGILAGGQRVTYEQYF.

This clonotype was recorded a few times. This chain uses TRBV7-6 with TRBJ2-5; D may match TRBD1 or TRBD2 (6 bases each). Germline V lookup: CDR1 SGHVS, CDR2 FNYEAQ. Trimming stripped 7 bases from V and 5 bases from J, with 20 bases between. This CDR3 spans 15 amino acids. The CDR3 region has the DNA TGTGCCAGCAACTTCGCCGGGGGCATTGGGGAGACCCAGTACTTC. It codes for CASNFAGGIGETQYF.

The genes are TRBV6-1 and TRBJ1-1, with TRBD1 matching over 7 bases. CDR1 is MNHNS, CDR2 SASEGT, per germline. Unmatched junction bases numbered 7, after V lost 2 bases and J lost 4 bases. This CDR3 is 15 amino acids long. This CDR3 is CASSEWEGASTEAFF. The CDR3 nucleotides read TGTGCCAGCAGTGAATGGGAGGGGGCAAGCACTGAAGCTTTCTTT.

The V call is TRBV27, the J call TRBJ2-5; 7 positions match TRBD1. Germline V gene sequence: CDR1 MNHEY, CDR2 SMNVEV (reference sequence). Trimming removed 8 bases from V and 5 bases from J; junction bases left unmatched: 8. This CDR3 has 13 amino acids. The CDR3 DNA sequence: TGTGCCAGCCATCCTACAGGGGCGGAGACCCAGTACTTC. Protein: CASHPTGAETQYF.

This clonotype was recorded many times. This chain uses TRBV7-2 with TRBJ2-1; either TRBD1 or TRBD2 may supply D (6 bases each). V lost 4 bases to trimming and J lost 6 bases, with 13 bases between them. This CDR3 spans 14 amino acids. In germline, CDR1 is SGHTA, CDR2 FQGNSA. CDR3: CASSSSGGGNEQFF. The CDR3 DNA reads as TGTGCCAGCAGCTCCTCCGGAGGGGGCAATGAGCAGTTCTTC.

This clonotype was recorded a few times. The rearrangement uses TRBV2 and TRBJ2-2; TRBD2 is a possible D gene (5 bases). CDR3 length: 15 amino acids. V was trimmed by 3 bases and J by 0 bases, leaving 8 bases between them. CDR1 is SNHLY and CDR2 is FYNNEI in the germline V gene. In DNA, the CDR3 is TGTGCCAGCAGTGAGACGGGGACGAACACCGGGGAGCTGTTTTTT. Its protein is CASSETGTNTGELFF. The full variable domain, its missing parts supplied by reference TRBV2 and TRBJ2-2, is EPEVTQTPSHQVTQMGQEVILRCVPISNHLYFYWYRQILGQKVEFLVSFYNNEISEKSEIFDDQFSVERPDGSNFTLKIRSTKLEDSAMYFCASSETGTNTGELFFGEGSRLTVL.

There are a few counts of this clonotype. The V call is TRBV25-1, the J call TRBJ2-1; D is possibly TRBD2 (5 bases). The CDR3 spans 14 residues. Germline CDR1 MGHDK, CDR2 SYGVNS. The ends were cut back, 5 bases at V and 3 bases at J, with 11 bases in the middle. DNA for the CDR3: TGTGCCAGCAGTTCGGACTTGTTCTACAATGAGCAGTTCTTC. Amino acids: CASSSDLFYNEQFF.